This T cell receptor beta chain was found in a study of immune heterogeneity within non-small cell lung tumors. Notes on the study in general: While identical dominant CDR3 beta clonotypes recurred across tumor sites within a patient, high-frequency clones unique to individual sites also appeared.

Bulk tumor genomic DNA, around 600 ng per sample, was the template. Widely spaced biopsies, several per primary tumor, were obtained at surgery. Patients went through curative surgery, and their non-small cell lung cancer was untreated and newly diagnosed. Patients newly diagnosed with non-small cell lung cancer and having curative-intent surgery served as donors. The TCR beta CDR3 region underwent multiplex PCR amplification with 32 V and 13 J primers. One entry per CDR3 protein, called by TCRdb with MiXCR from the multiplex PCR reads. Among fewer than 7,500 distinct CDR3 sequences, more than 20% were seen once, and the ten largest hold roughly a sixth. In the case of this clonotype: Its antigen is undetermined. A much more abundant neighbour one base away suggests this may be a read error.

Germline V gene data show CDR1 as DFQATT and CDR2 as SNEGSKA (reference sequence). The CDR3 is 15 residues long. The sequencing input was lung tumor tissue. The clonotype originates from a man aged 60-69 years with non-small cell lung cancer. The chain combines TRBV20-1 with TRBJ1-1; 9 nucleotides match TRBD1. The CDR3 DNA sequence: TGCATTCCGGGACAGGGAGGCAAACGGGACACTGAAGCTTTCTTT. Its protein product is CIPGQGGKRDTEAFF.